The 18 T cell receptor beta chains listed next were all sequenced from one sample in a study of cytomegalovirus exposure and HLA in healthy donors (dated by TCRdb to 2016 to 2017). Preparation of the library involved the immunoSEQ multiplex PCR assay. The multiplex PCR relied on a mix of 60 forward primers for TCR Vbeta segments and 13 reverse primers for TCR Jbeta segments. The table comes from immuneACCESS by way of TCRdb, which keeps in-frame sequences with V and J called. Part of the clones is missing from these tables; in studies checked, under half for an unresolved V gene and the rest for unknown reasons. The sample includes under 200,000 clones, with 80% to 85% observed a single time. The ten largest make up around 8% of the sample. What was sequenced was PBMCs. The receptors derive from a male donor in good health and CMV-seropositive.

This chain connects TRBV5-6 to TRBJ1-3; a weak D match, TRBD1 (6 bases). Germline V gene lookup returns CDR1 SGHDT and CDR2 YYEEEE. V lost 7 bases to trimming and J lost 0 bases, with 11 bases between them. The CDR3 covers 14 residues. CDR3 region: CASVGQHSGNTIYF. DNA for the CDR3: TGTGCCAGCGTTGGACAGCACTCTGGAAACACCATATATTTT.

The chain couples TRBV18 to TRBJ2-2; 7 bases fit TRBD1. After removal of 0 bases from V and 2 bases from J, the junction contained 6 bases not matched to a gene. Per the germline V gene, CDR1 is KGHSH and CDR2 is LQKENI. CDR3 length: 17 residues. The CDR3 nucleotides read TGTGCCAGCTCACCACCAGCCCAGGGGGTTAACACCGGGGAGCTGTTTTTT. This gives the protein CASSPPAQGVNTGELFF.

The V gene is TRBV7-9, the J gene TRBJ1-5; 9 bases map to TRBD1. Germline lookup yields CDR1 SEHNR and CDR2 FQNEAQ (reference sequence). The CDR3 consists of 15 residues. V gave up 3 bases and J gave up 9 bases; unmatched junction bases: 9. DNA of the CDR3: TGTGCCAGCAGCTTGGACGGGACAGGGTTTTGGCCCCAGCATTTT. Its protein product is CASSLDGTGFWPQHF.

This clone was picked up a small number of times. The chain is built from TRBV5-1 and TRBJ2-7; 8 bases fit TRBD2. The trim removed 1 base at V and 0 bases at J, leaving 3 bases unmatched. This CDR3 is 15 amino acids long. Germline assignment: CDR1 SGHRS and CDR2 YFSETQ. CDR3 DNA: TGCGCCAGCAGCTTGACGGGGGGGAGCTCCTACGAGCAGTACTTC. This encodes CASSLTGGSSYEQYF.

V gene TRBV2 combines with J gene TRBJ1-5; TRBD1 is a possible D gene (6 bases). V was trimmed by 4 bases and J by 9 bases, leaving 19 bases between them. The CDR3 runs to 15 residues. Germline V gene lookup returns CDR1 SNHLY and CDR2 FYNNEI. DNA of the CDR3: TGTGCCAGCAGTGCGTCGGGGACAAGCCCCGGGCCCCAGCATTTT. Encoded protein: CASSASGTSPGPQHF.

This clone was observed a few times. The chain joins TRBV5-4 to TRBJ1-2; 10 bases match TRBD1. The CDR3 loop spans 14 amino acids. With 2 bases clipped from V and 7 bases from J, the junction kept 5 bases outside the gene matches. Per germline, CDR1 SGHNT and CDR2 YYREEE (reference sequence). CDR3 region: CASSFGTGAIGYTF. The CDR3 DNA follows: TGTGCCAGCAGCTTTGGGACAGGGGCTATTGGCTACACCTTC.

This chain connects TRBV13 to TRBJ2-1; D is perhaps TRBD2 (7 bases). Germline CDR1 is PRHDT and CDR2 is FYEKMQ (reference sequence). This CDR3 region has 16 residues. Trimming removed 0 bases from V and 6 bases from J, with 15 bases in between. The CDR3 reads CASSLGGGRRSNEQFF. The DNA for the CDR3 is TGTGCCAGCAGCTTAGGCGGGGGGCGAAGATCCAATGAGCAGTTCTTC.

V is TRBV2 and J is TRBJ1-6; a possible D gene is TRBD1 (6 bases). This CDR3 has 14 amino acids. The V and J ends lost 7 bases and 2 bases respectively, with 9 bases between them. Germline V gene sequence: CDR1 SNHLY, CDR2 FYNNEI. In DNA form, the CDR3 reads TGTGCCAGCAAAGGACAGACCTATAATTCACCCCTCCACTTT. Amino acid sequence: CASKGQTYNSPLHF.

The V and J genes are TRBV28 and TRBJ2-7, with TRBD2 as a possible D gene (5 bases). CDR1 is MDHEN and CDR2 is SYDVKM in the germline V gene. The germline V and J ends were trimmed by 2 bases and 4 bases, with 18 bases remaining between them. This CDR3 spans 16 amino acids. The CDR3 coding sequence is TGTGCCAGCAGTTTAAGCGGCCAGACACAAATATACGAGCAGTACTTC. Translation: CASSLSGQTQIYEQYF.

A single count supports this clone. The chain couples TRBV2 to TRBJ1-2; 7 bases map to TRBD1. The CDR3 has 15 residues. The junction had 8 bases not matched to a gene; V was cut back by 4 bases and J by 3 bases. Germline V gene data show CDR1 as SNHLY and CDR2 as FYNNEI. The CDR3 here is CASSVRGAWDYGYTF. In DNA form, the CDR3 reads TGTGCCAGCAGTGTCAGGGGGGCCTGGGACTATGGCTACACCTTC.

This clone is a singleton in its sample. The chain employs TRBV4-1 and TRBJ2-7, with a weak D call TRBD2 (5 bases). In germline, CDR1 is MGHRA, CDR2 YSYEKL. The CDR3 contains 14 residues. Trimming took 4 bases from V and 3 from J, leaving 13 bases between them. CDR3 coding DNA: TGCGCCAGCAGCCCCCGGCGAGGGAGCTACGAGCAGTACTTC. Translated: CASSPRRGSYEQYF.

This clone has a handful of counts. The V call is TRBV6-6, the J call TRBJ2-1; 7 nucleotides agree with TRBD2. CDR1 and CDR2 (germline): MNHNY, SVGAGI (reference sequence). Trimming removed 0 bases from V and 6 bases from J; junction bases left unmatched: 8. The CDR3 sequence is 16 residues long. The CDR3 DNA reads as TGTGCCAGCAGTTACTCCGGACTAGGTGGGGGCAATGAGCAGTTCTTC. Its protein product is CASSYSGLGGGNEQFF.

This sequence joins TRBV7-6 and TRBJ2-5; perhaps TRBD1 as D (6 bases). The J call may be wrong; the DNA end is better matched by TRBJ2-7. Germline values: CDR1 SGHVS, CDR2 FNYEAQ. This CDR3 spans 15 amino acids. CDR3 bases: TGTGCCAGCAGCTTAGACGGCAGGGGATCCTACGAGCAGTACTTC. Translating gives CASSLDGRGSYEQYF.

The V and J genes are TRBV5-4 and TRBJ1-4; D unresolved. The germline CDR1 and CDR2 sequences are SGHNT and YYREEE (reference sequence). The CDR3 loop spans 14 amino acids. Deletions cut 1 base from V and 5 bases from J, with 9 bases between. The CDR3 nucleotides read TGTGCCAGCAGCTTGAACGAACTAAATGAAAAACTGTTTTTT. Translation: CASSLNELNEKLFF.

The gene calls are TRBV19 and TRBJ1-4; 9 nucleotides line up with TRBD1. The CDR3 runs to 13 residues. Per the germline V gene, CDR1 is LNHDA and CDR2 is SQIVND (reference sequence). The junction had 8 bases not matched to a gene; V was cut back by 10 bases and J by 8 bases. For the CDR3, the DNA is TGTGCCACTTACCGGGACAGGGACGAAAAACTGTTTTTT. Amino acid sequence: CATYRDRDEKLFF.

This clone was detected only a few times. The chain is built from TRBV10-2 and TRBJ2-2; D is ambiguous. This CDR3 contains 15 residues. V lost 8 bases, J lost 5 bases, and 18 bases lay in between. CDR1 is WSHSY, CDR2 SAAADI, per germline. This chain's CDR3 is CASVLSSTYTGELFF. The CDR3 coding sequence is TGCGCCAGCGTTCTGAGTTCCACGTATACCGGGGAGCTGTTTTTT.

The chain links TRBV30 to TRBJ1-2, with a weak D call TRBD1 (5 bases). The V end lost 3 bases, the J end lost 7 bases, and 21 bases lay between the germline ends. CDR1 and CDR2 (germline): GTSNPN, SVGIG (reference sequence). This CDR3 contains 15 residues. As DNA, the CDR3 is TGTGCCTGGAGCAAGGGGAGGAATCTTGGAGGTGGCTACACCTTC. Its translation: CAWSKGRNLGGGYTF.

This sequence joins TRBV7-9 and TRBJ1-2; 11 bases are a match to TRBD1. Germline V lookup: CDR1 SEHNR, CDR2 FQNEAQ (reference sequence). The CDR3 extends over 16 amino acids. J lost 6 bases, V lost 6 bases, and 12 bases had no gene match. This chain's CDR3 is CASREIGRTGGDGYTF. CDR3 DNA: TGTGCCAGCAGGGAAATAGGGCGGACAGGGGGCGATGGCTACACCTTC.